This entry is about one TCR beta chain. The antigen is undetermined. The source of the sample is a study of radiotherapy plus CTLA-4 blockade in lung cancer. The study's findings and limits: Early blood T cell clone dynamics reportedly forecast response best, with interferon-beta. After treatment with radiotherapy plus ipilimumab, TCR clones that came from the tumor expanded in blood.

V was cut by 7 bases and J by 4 bases, with 16 bases left in between. CDR3 length: 14 amino acids. CDR1 is MNHNS, CDR2 SASEGT, per germline. Some clones are missing from TCRdb's copy, which holds only in-frame ones; the method was immunoSEQ multiplex PCR. The sample contains 45,000 or so clones, roughly 84% of which appear only once. The material sequenced was peripheral blood, taken from a patient treated with radiotherapy plus ipilimumab. The chain is built from TRBV6-1 and TRBJ1-2; possibly TRBD1 for D (5 bases). The source of this sequence is a human donor with non-small cell lung cancer whose response to radiotherapy plus ipilimumab could not be evaluated. The CDR3 is CASTSAGLSYGYTF. As DNA, the CDR3 is TGTGCCAGCACTTCAGCAGGGTTGAGCTATGGCTACACCTTC.